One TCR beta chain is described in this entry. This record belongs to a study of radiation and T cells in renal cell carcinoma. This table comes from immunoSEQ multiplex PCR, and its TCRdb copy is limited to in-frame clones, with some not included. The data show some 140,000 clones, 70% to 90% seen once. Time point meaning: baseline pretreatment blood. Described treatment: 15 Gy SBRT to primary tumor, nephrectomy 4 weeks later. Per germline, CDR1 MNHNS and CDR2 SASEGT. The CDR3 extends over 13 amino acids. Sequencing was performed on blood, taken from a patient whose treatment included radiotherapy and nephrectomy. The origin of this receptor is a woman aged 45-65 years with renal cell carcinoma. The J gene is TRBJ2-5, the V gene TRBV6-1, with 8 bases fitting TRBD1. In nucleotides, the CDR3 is TGTGCGGGGGGACAGGACCAGCGGGAGACCCAGTACTTC. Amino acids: CAGGQDQRETQYF.